The next 31 T cell receptor beta chains were all read from a single sample in a study of T-cell reconstitution after alpha-beta-depleted transplantation in children (dated by TCRdb to 2015 to 2016). Taken with the paper, the label for time point translates to: day 60 (about 2 months) after transplantation. The treatment or condition label of this sample denotes: allogeneic hematopoietic cell transplantation with graft depleted of TCRalphabeta T cells and CD19 B cells. Receptor amplification or capture employed PCR. The sequencer was an Illumina HiSeq 2500. TCR libraries were prepared with molecular barcoding, using unique molecular identifiers to normalize TCRbeta repertoire quantification. TCRdb reprocessing: public reads trimmed at Q25 with fastp, clones called with MiXCR, in-frame beta chains kept. Rows merge per CDR3 protein into single entries with the most common DNA and genes. This sample holds some 43,000 distinct CDR3 sequences; around 9% were observed only once. The ten largest clones take up roughly a quarter of the sample.

The sample consisted of PBMCs, mostly from graft donor cells, taken 60 days after TCRalphabeta/CD19-depleted stem cell transplant. Receptors were obtained from a male patient aged 2 to 9 who had a stem cell transplant for chronic granulomatous disease, so the T cells may come from the graft donor.

The sample holds many counts of this clonotype. This sequence joins TRBV5-1 and TRBJ2-7; D not resolved. The V and J ends lost 4 bases and 2 bases respectively, with 19 bases between them. Germline V gene sequence: CDR1 SGHRS, CDR2 YFSETQ. The CDR3 runs 16 residues. CDR3 protein: CASSPRVKGLPYEQYF. The DNA for the CDR3 is TGCGCCAGCAGCCCCCGGGTGAAGGGCCTACCCTACGAGCAGTACTTC.

The J gene is TRBJ2-7, the V gene TRBV3-1, with 10 bases matching TRBD2. J lost 5 bases, V lost 0 bases, and 7 bases had no gene match. The CDR3 is 16 amino acids. Germline-derived CDR1 and CDR2 are LGHDT and YNNKEL (reference sequence). For the CDR3, the DNA is TGTGCCAGCAGCCAAGAATTAGGACTAGCGGAAAACGAGCAGTACTTC. Encoded protein: CASSQELGLAENEQYF.

There are many counts of this clonotype. V gene TRBV7-2 combines with J gene TRBJ2-7; 7 bases are a match to TRBD1. This CDR3 is built from 12 residues. Germline lookup yields CDR1 SGHTA and CDR2 FQGNSA. The junction had 2 bases not matched to a gene; V was cut back by 3 bases and J by 6 bases. CDR3 sequence: CASSFTGVEQYF. CDR3 sequence (DNA): TGTGCCAGCAGCTTTACAGGGGTCGAGCAGTACTTC.

Sample share makes this clonotype medium-sized. The chain carries TRBV28 and TRBJ1-1, with D unclear. Trimming took 3 bases from V and 11 from J, leaving 22 bases between them. Germline-derived CDR1 and CDR2 are MDHEN and SYDVKM. The CDR3 is 15 residues long. CDR3 DNA: TGTGCCAGCAGTTTGTCAAGGTATGGAGAGTCGGGCGCTTTCTTT. Amino acids: CASSLSRYGESGAFF. The whole variable domain, remainder taken from reference TRBV28 and TRBJ1-1, is DVKVTQSSRYLVKRTGEKVFLECVQDMDHENMFWYRQDPGLGLRLIYFSYDVKMKEKGDIPEGYSVSREKKERFSLILESASTNQTSMYLCASSLSRYGESGAFFGQGTRLTVV.

The gene calls are TRBV9 and TRBJ2-5; weak D call: TRBD2 (6 bases). The CDR3 sequence is 14 residues long. V gave up 0 bases and J gave up 2 bases, with 8 bases separating them. Germline CDR1 reads SGDLS; CDR2 reads YYNGEE. CDR3 region: CASSVAGRQETQYF. The CDR3 region has the DNA TGTGCCAGCAGCGTAGCAGGGAGGCAAGAGACCCAGTACTTC.

This clonotype was counted many times. V usage is TRBV14 and J usage is TRBJ2-3; 15 nucleotides match TRBD2. Looked up from germline, CDR1 is SGHDN and CDR2 is FVKESK. This CDR3 spans 17 amino acids. With 4 bases clipped from V and 6 bases from J, the junction kept 8 bases outside the gene matches. CDR3 nucleotides: TGTGCCAGCAGCCGGACTAGCGGGAGGGGTCCTGACGATACGCAGTATTTT. It codes for CASSRTSGRGPDDTQYF.

This clonotype was seen at least ten times. This rearrangement joins TRBV2 to TRBJ1-4; D gene unclear. This CDR3 spans 19 amino acids. V lost 6 bases and J lost 0, with 23 bases in between. Germline CDR1 reads SNHLY; CDR2 reads FYNNEI. This chain's CDR3 is CASRIGKGKGFATNEKLFF. In nucleotides, the CDR3 is TGTGCCAGCAGAATCGGGAAAGGGAAGGGATTTGCAACTAATGAAAAACTGTTTTTT.

This clonotype was picked up many times. The chain has TRBV10-3 and TRBJ2-1, with D hard to call. Germline CDR1 ENHRY, CDR2 SYGVKD. Trimming stripped 4 bases from V and 8 bases from J, with 15 bases between. The CDR3 extends over 14 amino acids. CDR3 sequence: CAISGKIGGDEQFF. DNA of the CDR3: TGTGCCATCAGTGGCAAGATCGGCGGAGATGAGCAGTTCTTC.

This chain joins TRBV5-1 and TRBJ2-5; perhaps TRBD1 as D (5 bases). Germline CDR1 and CDR2: SGHRS and YFSETQ. Trimming took off 6 bases at V and 1 base at J, with 16 bases between the two ends. The CDR3 spans 15 residues. This chain's CDR3 is CASTQGSAFQETQYF. The CDR3, as DNA: TGCGCCAGCACCCAGGGCTCGGCTTTCCAAGAGACCCAGTACTTC.

This clonotype appeared many times. CDR3 nucleotides: TGTGCCAGCAGCTTGTTGGACAGTAATAAGGACTATGGCAATGAGCAGTTCTTC. The encoded protein is CASSLLDSNKDYGNEQFF. V is TRBV5-6 and J is TRBJ2-1; D could derive from TRBD1 or TRBD2 (6 bases each). The CDR3 covers 18 residues. Per germline, CDR1 SGHDT and CDR2 YYEEEE. Trimming shortened V by 1 base and J by 6 bases, and 23 bases separated the two germline ends.

The chain has TRBV29-1 and TRBJ2-7, with 8 bases fitting TRBD1. Per the germline V gene, CDR1 is SQVTM and CDR2 is ANQGSEA. The CDR3 has 13 residues. V was clipped by 3 bases and J by 6 bases; unmatched bases: 7. CDR3: CSVEDREPSEQYF. The CDR3 DNA sequence: TGCAGCGTTGAGGACAGGGAGCCCTCCGAGCAGTACTTC.

This chain joins TRBV9 and TRBJ2-3; TRBD2 agrees at 8 bases. The V gene's germline CDR1 is SGDLS and CDR2 YYNGEE. The CDR3 is made up of 18 amino acids. The V and J ends lost 1 base and 3 bases, in that order; junction bases with no gene match: 13. CDR3: CASSVRSGTRRTTDTQYF. The CDR3 DNA reads TGTGCCAGCAGCGTACGATCCGGGACTAGGAGAACAACAGATACGCAGTATTTT.

In this sample, this clonotype turned up a few times. This rearrangement joins TRBV30 to TRBJ2-7; maybe TRBD2 (6 bases). Trimming took off 3 bases at V and 2 bases at J, with 8 bases between the two ends. The CDR3 contains 12 residues. Germline V CDR1 and CDR2: GTSNPN, SVGIG (reference sequence). CDR3 coding DNA: TGTGCCTGGAGAAGGACTACCTACGAGCAGTACTTC. Its translation is CAWRRTTYEQYF.

This clonotype has more than one count but fewer than ten. The chain carries TRBV9 and TRBJ1-6; D uncertain. The CDR3 sequence is 13 residues long. V was shortened by 3 bases and J by 7 bases, with 8 bases between the two germline ends. Germline values: CDR1 SGDLS, CDR2 YYNGEE. CDR3 nucleotides: TGTGCCAGCAGCGAGGGTCCGAATTCACCCCTCCACTTT. Translated: CASSEGPNSPLHF.

There are a few counts of this clonotype. The chain combines TRBV6-5 with TRBJ1-2; D remains ambiguous. Germline V gene sequence: CDR1 MNHEY, CDR2 SVGAGI. V dropped 5 bases and J dropped 6 bases, with 25 bases sitting between them. The CDR3 has 17 amino acids. CDR3 loop: CASSRRNLLWLWDGYTF. CDR3 DNA sequence: TGTGCCAGCAGTCGGAGAAATTTATTATGGCTTTGGGATGGCTACACCTTC.

There are many counts of this clonotype. This chain uses TRBV6-2 or TRBV6-3 with TRBJ2-7; D gene unclear. Germline CDR1 MNHEY, CDR2 SVGEGT. The V end was cut by 2 bases, the J end by 6 bases, with 14 bases between. The CDR3 spans 14 residues. CDR3 DNA: TGTGCCAGCAGTTACGACACTCGGCAAATCGAGCAGTACTTC. This encodes CASSYDTRQIEQYF.

This chain links TRBV12-5 with TRBJ2-1; D might be TRBD1 (5 bases). Germline CDR1 reads LGHNT; CDR2 reads FRNRAP. The germline V and J ends were trimmed by 4 bases and 7 bases, with 11 bases remaining between them. This CDR3 comprises 13 residues. The DNA for the CDR3 is TGTGCTAGTGGTTCAGGGAAAGGGAATGAGCAGTTCTTC. Translation: CASGSGKGNEQFF.

This clonotype has ten or more counts. The chain is built from TRBV7-9 and TRBJ2-2, with D possibly being TRBD2 (6 bases). Germline lookup yields CDR1 SEHNR and CDR2 FQNEAQ (reference sequence). The CDR3 runs 14 residues. V was clipped by 5 bases and J by 1 base, with 8 bases between them. The CDR3 coding sequence is TGTGCCAGCAGCGTTAGCGGGAACACCGGGGAGCTGTTTTTT. This encodes CASSVSGNTGELFF.

There are many counts of this clonotype. V gene TRBV6-2 or TRBV6-3 combines with J gene TRBJ2-7; 8 bases map to TRBD1. Losses at the gene ends were 6 bases for V and 3 bases for J; bases not matched to a gene: 1. This CDR3 contains 12 residues. From germline, CDR1 is MNHEY and CDR2 SVGEGT. This CDR3 is CASRDRVYEQYF. CDR3 DNA: TGTGCCAGCAGGGACAGGGTCTACGAGCAGTACTTC.

Many counts were recorded for this clonotype. V is TRBV3-1 and J is TRBJ1-5; D remains ambiguous. V was trimmed by 0 bases and J by 5 bases, leaving 8 bases between them. The CDR3 spans 14 residues. The germline gives CDR1 LGHDT, CDR2 YNNKEL (reference sequence). CDR3 region: CASSQDLGYQPQHF. As DNA, the CDR3 is TGTGCCAGCAGCCAAGATTTGGGGTATCAGCCCCAGCATTTT.

The J gene is TRBJ2-1, the V gene TRBV5-1; 10 bases match TRBD2. Germline trimming cut 4 bases from V and 6 bases from J; bases unmatched to any gene: 16. This CDR3 is 18 amino acids long. Germline loops: CDR1 SGHRS, CDR2 YFSETQ. In DNA, the CDR3 is TGCGCCAGCAGCCCACTAGCGGGACTGTTAGAAGGGGGCAATGAGCAGTTCTTC. It encodes CASSPLAGLLEGGNEQFF.

This clonotype was seen ten or more times. In nucleotides, the CDR3 is TGTGCCACATCGACAGGGGGCAGAACCAAAAACATTCAGTACTTC. It encodes CATSTGGRTKNIQYF. This chain uses TRBV15 with TRBJ2-4; 10 bases align to TRBD1. V was clipped by 9 bases and J by 2 bases; unmatched bases: 7. Germline CDR1 reads LNHNV; CDR2 reads YYDKDF (reference sequence). The CDR3 is made up of 15 amino acids. Combining the CDR3 with reference TRBV15 and TRBJ2-4 gives the whole variable domain DAMVIQNPRYQVTQFGKPVTLSCSQTLNHNVMYWYQQKSSQAPKLLFHYYDKDFNNEADTPDNFQSRRPNTSFCFLDIRSPGLGDTAMYLCATSTGGRTKNIQYFGAGTRLSVL.

This clonotype was counted many times. The chain has TRBV27 and TRBJ2-7; 10 bases are shared with TRBD2. Germline CDR1 is MNHEY and CDR2 is SMNVEV (reference sequence). The CDR3 is made up of 15 amino acids. With 3 bases clipped from V and 2 bases from J, the junction kept 4 bases outside the gene matches. CDR3 nucleotides: TGTGCCAGCAGTTTTGGACTAGCGGCTACCTACGAGCAGTACTTC. Amino acid sequence: CASSFGLAATYEQYF.

Concerning this clonotype: A much more abundant neighbour one base away suggests this may be a read error. This rearrangement joins TRBV20-1 to TRBJ1-1; TRBD1 matches 7 bases. The CDR3 length is 13 residues. Germline CDR1 is DFQATT and CDR2 is SNEGSKA (reference sequence). CDR3 sequence (DNA): TGCAGTGCACCCGGACAGGCGAACTCTGAAGCTTTCTTT. This translates into CSAPGQANSEAFF.

This clonotype was observed many times. This sequence joins TRBV27 and TRBJ1-5; D unclear. The CDR3 consists of 14 residues. Trimming pared 6 bases from V and 2 bases from J, leaving 11 bases between. From germline, CDR1 is MNHEY and CDR2 SMNVEV (reference sequence). The DNA of the CDR3 is TGTGCCAGCAGCTATCGTAGGGGCAATCAGCCCCAGCATTTT. It translates to CASSYRRGNQPQHF.

The chain has TRBV6-1 and TRBJ2-5; D is possibly TRBD1 (5 bases). Germline values: CDR1 MNHNS, CDR2 SASEGT. The CDR3 contains 14 residues. Trimming stripped 5 bases from V and 1 base from J, with 11 bases between. This CDR3 is CASSKTEAQETQYF. Here the CDR3 DNA reads TGTGCCAGCAGTAAGACAGAGGCCCAAGAGACCCAGTACTTC.

A few counts support this clonotype. The chain recombines TRBV4-3 with TRBJ1-2; 11 bases fit TRBD1. The V gene end was trimmed by 3 bases and the J gene end by 7 bases; junction bases not matched to a gene: 4. The CDR3 length is 14 residues. Germline CDR1 is LGHNA and CDR2 is YSLEER. CDR3 sequence reads: CASSHLGQGAGYTF. In DNA form, the CDR3 reads TGCGCCAGCAGCCACCTCGGACAGGGGGCTGGCTACACCTTC.

This clonotype was recorded many times. The chain recombines TRBV7-2 with TRBJ2-7, with 7 bases that match TRBD1. The germline CDR1 and CDR2 sequences are SGHTA and FQGNSA. Trimming took 2 bases from V and 0 from J; bases not matched to a gene: 4. The CDR3 spans 15 residues. The DNA for the CDR3 is TGTGCCAGCAGCTTACGAGAGGGGGCCTCCTACGAGCAGTACTTC. Its translation is CASSLREGASYEQYF. The full variable domain, its missing parts supplied by reference TRBV7-2 and TRBJ2-7, is GAGVSQSPSNKVTEKGKDVELRCDPISGHTALYWYRQSLGQGLEFLIYFQGNSAPDKSGLPSDRFSAERTGGSVSTLTIQRTQQEDSAVYLCASSLREGASYEQYFGPGTRLTVT.

This clonotype appeared many times. This chain joins TRBV12-3 or TRBV12-4 and TRBJ1-5; D gene ambiguous. The CDR3 has 15 amino acids. Trimming shortened V by 0 bases and J by 6 bases, and 12 bases separated the two germline ends. Here the CDR3 reads CASSLARKEGQPQHF. CDR3 bases: TGTGCCAGCAGTTTAGCCAGGAAAGAGGGTCAGCCCCAGCATTTT.

This clonotype was detected many times. The J gene is TRBJ1-6, the V gene TRBV27; 8 bases fit TRBD1. Trimming at V came to 2 bases and at J to 1 base, leaving 4 bases not matched to a gene. CDR1 is MNHEY, CDR2 SMNVEV, per germline (reference sequence). This CDR3 has 17 amino acids. CDR3 DNA sequence: TGTGCCAGCAGTTTAGGGCAGGGGGCGTCCTATAATTCACCCCTCCACTTT. Translated: CASSLGQGASYNSPLHF.

A word on this clonotype: This may arise from a read error, as a much more abundant clone is one base away. This chain's CDR3 is CASSPKASEQYF. The CDR3 DNA follows: TGTGCCAGCAGCCCCAAGGCCTCCGAGCAGTACTTC. The chain is built from TRBV7-6 and TRBJ2-7, with D uncertain. The CDR3 covers 12 residues. The V end lost 5 bases, the J end lost 6 bases, and 11 bases lay between the germline ends. Germline loops: CDR1 SGHVS, CDR2 FNYEAQ. Full variable domain (remainder filled in from reference TRBV7-6 and TRBJ2-7): GAGVSQSPRYKVTKRGQDVALRCDPISGHVSLYWYRQALGQGPEFLTYFNYEAQQDKSGLPNDRFSAERPEGSISTLTIQRTEQRDSAMYRCASSPKASEQYFGPGTRLTVT.